These 11 T cell receptor beta chains share one sample of origin, sequenced in a study of T cell changes during pregnancy in multiple sclerosis. Only in-frame clones appear in the TCRdb table, and some are missing; sequencing was by immunoSEQ multiplex PCR. The table lists tens of thousands of clones, under 95% of them singletons. This material consisted of CD4+ T cells from peripheral blood mononuclear cells, taken in the second trimester of pregnancy. The receptor source for this set is a female donor with multiple sclerosis, enrolled in a pregnancy study.

The chain combines TRBV7-9 with TRBJ2-1; D unresolved. The germline V and J ends were trimmed by 3 bases and 9 bases, with 9 bases remaining between them. CDR3 size: 12 residues. The V gene's germline CDR1 is SEHNR and CDR2 FQNEAQ (reference sequence). CDR3 loop: CASSFGRGEQFF. In nucleotides, the CDR3 is TGTGCCAGCAGCTTTGGCCGAGGTGAGCAGTTCTTC. Full variable domain (outside the CDR3, taken from reference TRBV7-9 and TRBJ2-1): DTGVSQNPRHKITKRGQNVTFRCDPISEHNRLYWYRQTLGQGPEFLTYFQNEAQLEKSRLLSDRFSAERPKGSFSTLEIQRTEQGDSAMYLCASSFGRGEQFFGPGTRLTVL.

The rearrangement uses TRBV7-9 and TRBJ2-2; 12 nucleotides align to TRBD2. CDR3 size: 16 residues. Germline values: CDR1 SEHNR, CDR2 FQNEAQ (reference sequence). V gave up 6 bases and J gave up 5 bases; unmatched junction bases: 7. The CDR3, as DNA: TGTGCCAGCAGGATCCTAGCGGGAGGGCGGACCGGGGAGCTGTTTTTT. It specifies CASRILAGGRTGELFF.

The rearrangement joins TRBV20-1 to TRBJ2-2; D remains unclear. The CDR3 is 11 amino acids. Germline V gene sequence: CDR1 DFQATT, CDR2 SNEGSKA (reference sequence). V lost 3 bases and J 6 bases, leaving 5 bases between the germline ends. CDR3 sequence (DNA): TGCAGTGCTAGTCGCGCCGGGGAGCTGTTTTTT. Its protein product is CSASRAGELFF.

The rearrangement joins TRBV18 to TRBJ1-2, with D possibly TRBD1 on 5 matching bases. Germline V lookup: CDR1 KGHSH, CDR2 LQKENI. CDR3 length equals 15 residues. V shed 2 bases and J shed 5 bases, with 15 bases lying between them. CDR3 residues: CASSPNPEGWYGYTF. The CDR3 DNA reads TGTGCCAGCTCACCAAACCCGGAGGGGTGGTATGGCTACACCTTC. Full variable domain (rest looked up from reference TRBV18 and TRBJ1-2): NAGVMQNPRHLVRRRGQEARLRCSPMKGHSHVYWYRQLPEEGLKFMVYLQKENIIDESGMPKERFSAEFPKEGPSILRIQQVVRGDSAAYFCASSPNPEGWYGYTFGSGTRLTVV.

The CDR3 here is CASSFEGGRRNTGELFF. In DNA form, the CDR3 reads TGTGCCAGCAGTTTTGAGGGCGGGAGGAGGAACACCGGGGAGCTGTTTTTT. The chain uses TRBV27 and TRBJ2-2; 8 bases fit TRBD2. V shed 3 bases, J shed 1 base, and the junction held 7 bases outside the gene matches. The CDR3 runs to 17 residues. Germline CDR1 MNHEY, CDR2 SMNVEV (reference sequence).

Written as DNA, the CDR3 is TGCGCCAGCAGCCTACTAGCGGGAGAAGAGACCCAGTACTTC. This codes for CASSLLAGEETQYF. V is TRBV5-1 and J is TRBJ2-5; 11 positions match TRBD2. Germline-derived CDR1 and CDR2 are SGHRS and YFSETQ. J gave up 3 bases and V 4 bases, and 2 bases lay outside the gene matches. This CDR3 is 14 amino acids long.

The rearrangement joins TRBV27 to TRBJ2-7; 7 nucleotides agree with TRBD2. J gave up 0 bases and V 5 bases, and 10 bases lay outside the gene matches. The CDR3 extends over 16 amino acids. Per the germline V gene, CDR1 is MNHEY and CDR2 is SMNVEV (reference sequence). CDR3 loop: CASSPRRLADSYEQYF. Written as DNA, the CDR3 is TGTGCCAGCAGTCCCCGCCGGCTAGCGGACTCCTACGAGCAGTACTTC.

The chain has TRBV11-2 and TRBJ2-7, with TRBD2 matching 13 bases. Per the germline V gene, CDR1 is SGHAT and CDR2 is FQNNGV. The ends lost 0 bases at V and 4 bases at J; junction bases unmatched: 0. This CDR3 has 15 amino acids. CDR3 in amino acids: CASSLETSGRYEQYF. As DNA, the CDR3 is TGTGCCAGCAGCTTAGAGACTAGCGGGAGGTACGAGCAGTACTTC.

This clone was found once. The chain links TRBV7-8 to TRBJ1-3; no reliable D call. V was pared by 5 bases and J by 4 bases, with 9 bases between. Germline V lookup: CDR1 SGHVS, CDR2 FQNEAQ. There are 13 residues in the CDR3. The CDR3 loop reads CASSVGAGNTIYF. CDR3 in DNA: TGTGCCAGCAGCGTGGGAGCAGGAAACACCATATATTTT.

The V and J genes are TRBV18 and TRBJ1-3, with 7 bases that match TRBD1. CDR3 length equals 16 residues. Germline CDR1 and CDR2: KGHSH and LQKENI. V gave up 3 bases and J gave up 0 bases; unmatched junction bases: 5. The chain's CDR3 is CASSPGQPNSGNTIYF. The CDR3, as DNA: TGTGCCAGCTCACCGGGACAGCCGAACTCTGGAAACACCATATATTTT.

The chain joins TRBV9 to TRBJ1-3; D call uncertain. V was trimmed by 1 base and J by 4 bases, leaving 12 bases between them. This CDR3 region has 15 residues. The germline gives CDR1 SGDLS, CDR2 YYNGEE. The CDR3 sequence: CASSVSEGAGNTIYF. The CDR3 bases are TGTGCCAGCAGCGTAAGCGAGGGAGCGGGAAACACCATATATTTT.